What follows are 12 T cell receptor beta chains derived from one specimen sequenced in a study of blood T cells in healthy people across ages. Primed by a sample-barcoded 5' primer and a J-beta primer mix, a second PCR proceeded for roughly 7 to 11 cycles. MiXCR was run by TCRdb on the 5' RACE reads, yielding one entry per CDR3 protein. The sample shows some 1.4 million distinct CDR3 sequences, around 42% of them seen only once. The sample was blood. The receptors shown here come from a woman aged 18-30 years in good health.

The chain combines TRBV25-1 with TRBJ1-4; TRBD1 agrees at 8 bases. V lost 3 bases to trimming and J lost 5 bases; unmatched junction nucleotides: 5. From germline, CDR1 is MGHDK and CDR2 SYGVNS. The CDR3 has 15 residues. The CDR3 nucleotides read TGTGCCAGCAGTGAGGGGACAGGCCTGAATGAAAAACTGTTTTTT. Protein sequence: CASSEGTGLNEKLFF.

This clonotype was counted only a few times. The chain uses TRBV5-1 and TRBJ2-3; the D gene could be TRBD1 or TRBD2 (7 bases each). There are 15 residues in the CDR3. Trimming stripped 0 bases from V and 4 bases from J, with 12 bases between. CDR1 is SGHRS, CDR2 YFSETQ, per germline. CDR3 sequence reads: CASSLAQGRADTQYF. In nucleotides, the CDR3 is TGCGCCAGCAGCTTGGCACAGGGGAGGGCAGATACGCAGTATTTT. Looking up the rest from reference TRBV5-1 and TRBJ2-3 gives the full variable domain: KAGVTQTPRYLIKTRGQQVTLSCSPISGHRSVSWYQQTPGQGLQFLFEYFSETQRNKGNFPGRFSGRQFSNSRSEMNVSTLELGDSALYLCASSLAQGRADTQYFGPGTRLTVL.

A few counts support this clonotype. The J gene is TRBJ1-1, the V gene TRBV20-1; D gene unclear. The CDR3 is 13 residues long. Germline CDR1 reads DFQATT; CDR2 reads SNEGSKA (reference sequence). CDR3 in amino acids: CRPGQGTDTEAFF. CDR3 bases: TGCAGGCCAGGCCAAGGTACGGACACTGAAGCTTTCTTT.

The chain has TRBV10-3 and TRBJ2-5; 11 bases line up with TRBD2. Unmatched junction bases numbered 11, after V lost 9 bases and J lost 11 bases. The germline V gene has CDR1 ENHRY and CDR2 SYGVKD. This CDR3 has 13 residues. The CDR3 protein is CAITSGGFDEQYF. The CDR3 coding sequence is TGTGCCATTACTAGCGGGGGCTTCGATGAGCAGTACTTC.

This chain links TRBV4-3 with TRBJ2-2, with 8 bases fitting TRBD1. CDR3 length equals 16 residues. V lost 8 bases, J lost 1 base, and 9 bases stayed unmatched. Per the germline V gene, CDR1 is LGHNA and CDR2 is YSLEER. CDR3 in amino acids: CASPYPGQGNTGELFF. The CDR3 DNA follows: TGCGCCAGCCCTTATCCCGGACAGGGGAACACCGGGGAGCTGTTTTTT.

The chain combines TRBV6-5 with TRBJ2-5, with 8 bases aligning to TRBD2. The CDR3 is 15 residues long. J was trimmed by 2 bases and V by 10 bases; bases with no gene match: 12. CDR1 MNHEY and CDR2 SVGAGI come from the germline V gene. CDR3 in amino acids: CAIKSTPGGQETQYF. CDR3 DNA sequence: TGTGCCATCAAATCTACCCCGGGGGGGCAAGAGACCCAGTACTTC.

The genes are TRBV10-1 and TRBJ2-5, with TRBD1 matching over 8 bases. Germline trimming cut 2 bases from V and 2 bases from J; bases unmatched to any gene: 4. Germline values: CDR1 WNHNN, CDR2 SYGVQD (reference sequence). The CDR3 sequence is 15 residues long. This CDR3 reads CASSERGTGQETQYF. CDR3 coding DNA: TGCGCCAGCAGTGAGCGGGGGACAGGACAAGAGACCCAGTACTTC.

V usage is TRBV14 and J usage is TRBJ2-4, with D possibly being TRBD1 or TRBD2 (5 bases each). The CDR3 extends over 16 amino acids. Germline loops: CDR1 SGHDN, CDR2 FVKESK. Trimming removed 4 bases from V and 0 bases from J, with 13 bases in between. This chain's CDR3 is CASSLRDGIAKNIQYF. The CDR3 DNA sequence: TGTGCCAGCAGCCTTCGGGACGGGATAGCCAAAAACATTCAGTACTTC.

The chain couples TRBV5-5 to TRBJ2-3; no firm D call. The CDR3 is 15 residues long. Trimming stripped 2 bases from V and 1 base from J, with 11 bases between. Germline V lookup: CDR1 SGHKS, CDR2 YYEKEE (reference sequence). CDR3 sequence (DNA): TGTGCCAGCAGCTTCTTTGAGGCCCGCACAGATACGCAGTATTTT. The encoded protein is CASSFFEARTDTQYF.

V and J are TRBV20-1 and TRBJ1-2; 11 nucleotides line up with TRBD1. The germline V gene has CDR1 DFQATT and CDR2 SNEGSKA (reference sequence). This CDR3 contains 13 residues. Trimming took 5 bases from V and 3 from J; bases not matched to a gene: 2. CDR3 sequence: CSAGQGADYGYTF. In DNA form, the CDR3 reads TGCAGTGCTGGACAGGGGGCCGACTATGGCTACACCTTC.

This chain connects TRBV29-1 to TRBJ2-5; D perhaps matches TRBD2 (6 bases). The V end lost 4 bases, the J end lost 4 bases, and 16 bases lay between the germline ends. The CDR3 is 14 amino acids. Per germline, CDR1 SQVTM and CDR2 ANQGSEA. CDR3 sequence reads: CSVGVGGVTETQYF. CDR3 sequence (DNA): TGCAGCGTTGGGGTCGGAGGGGTTACAGAGACCCAGTACTTC.

This chain connects TRBV9 to TRBJ2-7; D gene unclear. Germline lookup yields CDR1 SGDLS and CDR2 YYNGEE. This CDR3 has 14 amino acids. V was cut by 1 base and J by 3 bases, with 11 bases left in between. The CDR3 sequence: CASSVYGANYEQYF. In DNA form, the CDR3 reads TGTGCCAGCAGCGTATACGGAGCCAACTACGAGCAGTACTTC.